Below, 12 T cell receptor beta chains from the same sample are listed, as sequenced in a study of cytomegalovirus exposure and HLA in healthy donors. The PCR ran on 60 Vbeta and 13 Jbeta primers. Using immunoSEQ multiplex PCR, the repertoire was profiled, and TCRdb retains in-frame clones only, with some absent. The sample records 180,000 or so clones, 80% being singletons. Sequencing was carried out using PBMCs. The receptors derive from a girl aged 5-17 years in good health and CMV-seropositive.

The chain has TRBV5-6 and TRBJ2-7; a weak D match, TRBD1 (5 bases). V lost 1 base to trimming and J lost 2 bases, with 13 bases between them. The CDR3 covers 15 residues. Germline lookup yields CDR1 SGHDT and CDR2 YYEEEE. CDR3 residues: CASSLRTTITYEQYF. The CDR3 bases are TGTGCCAGCAGCTTGAGGACAACTATTACCTACGAGCAGTACTTC.

The chain links TRBV7-9 to TRBJ2-5, with a tentative D call TRBD1 (5 bases). Germline CDR1 reads SEHNR; CDR2 reads FQNEAQ (reference sequence). V was pared by 8 bases and J by 0 bases, with 13 bases between. This CDR3 region has 14 residues. The CDR3 reads CASSGLPDQETQYF. The CDR3 DNA follows: TGTGCCAGCTCAGGGCTTCCAGACCAAGAGACCCAGTACTTC.

The chain employs TRBV7-2 and TRBJ1-5; TRBD1 might be the D (5 bases). Germline lookup yields CDR1 SGHTA and CDR2 FQGNSA. This CDR3 contains 18 residues. Trimming took 1 base from V and 0 from J, leaving 16 bases between them. CDR3 nucleotides: TGTGCCAGCAGCTTAGGCAGGTCGGGGGGATATAGCAATCAGCCCCAGCATTTT. Amino acids: CASSLGRSGGYSNQPQHF.

The V gene is TRBV5-6, the J gene TRBJ2-1; the D is unclear. The CDR3 is made up of 15 amino acids. The V gene lost 0 bases and the J gene lost 1 base, with 8 bases spanning the gap. Germline V gene sequence: CDR1 SGHDT, CDR2 YYEEEE. CDR3 residues: CASSLGVESYNEQFF. The CDR3 DNA is TGTGCCAGCAGCTTGGGCGTTGAATCCTACAATGAGCAGTTCTTC.

The CDR3 region is CASSRGIIVTTNEKLFF. CDR3 nucleotides: TGTGCCAGCAGCAGAGGTATTATTGTCACAACTAATGAAAAACTGTTTTTT. The J gene is TRBJ1-4, the V gene TRBV9; D is uncertain. CDR1 SGDLS and CDR2 YYNGEE come from the germline V gene. Trimming took 4 bases from V and 0 from J, leaving 16 bases between them. CDR3 length: 17 residues.

This clone was seen a few times. The chain joins TRBV7-2 to TRBJ2-7, with 9 nucleotides matching TRBD1. This CDR3 has 15 residues. Trimming removed 5 bases from V and 1 base from J; junction bases left unmatched: 6. CDR1 SGHTA and CDR2 FQGNSA come from the germline V gene. The CDR3 loop is CASSRGQGISYEQYF. For the CDR3, the DNA is TGTGCCAGCAGCCGGGGACAGGGTATATCCTACGAGCAGTACTTC.

The chain uses TRBV5-1 and TRBJ2-1, with TRBD1 as a possible D gene (5 bases). This CDR3 is 14 amino acids long. Germline-derived CDR1 and CDR2 are SGHRS and YFSETQ. V was pared by 3 bases and J by 4 bases, with 11 bases between. CDR3 region: CASSWTFGYNEQFF. CDR3 DNA: TGCGCCAGCAGCTGGACATTTGGATACAATGAGCAGTTCTTC.

In DNA, the CDR3 is TGTGCCAGCAGCCAAGATAGTCTTAGCACTGAAGCTTTCTTT. Translated, it gives CASSQDSLSTEAFF. V is TRBV4-2 and J is TRBJ1-1, with D unresolved. The V end lost 0 bases, the J end lost 4 bases, and 9 bases lay between the germline ends. The CDR3 has 14 amino acids. Per germline, CDR1 LGHNA and CDR2 YNFKEQ.

CDR3 loop: CAISEPGLYYGYTF. Here the CDR3 DNA reads TGTGCCATCAGTGAGCCTGGACTGTATTATGGCTACACCTTC. The chain is built from TRBV10-3 and TRBJ1-2; unclear D gene. From germline, CDR1 is ENHRY and CDR2 SYGVKD. The CDR3 sequence is 14 residues long. Trimming took 2 bases from V and 5 from J, leaving 12 bases between them.

This chain connects TRBV27 to TRBJ2-1, with 13 positions matching TRBD2. Germline CDR1 and CDR2: MNHEY and SMNVEV (reference sequence). This CDR3 has 15 residues. The J segment lost 9 bases and the V segment lost 5 bases, leaving 7 bases of the junction unmatched. The DNA of the CDR3 is TGTGCCAGCAGTGTTGGACTAGCGGGAGCTACTGAGCAGTTCTTC. Amino acid sequence: CASSVGLAGATEQFF.

The chain has TRBV30 and TRBJ1-5; the match to TRBD1 covers 7 bases. The V gene's germline CDR1 is GTSNPN and CDR2 SVGIG (reference sequence). The V and J ends lost 0 bases and 2 bases, in that order; junction bases with no gene match: 4. This CDR3 spans 15 amino acids. As DNA, the CDR3 is TGTGCCTGGAGTGTACAAACAGGGGGCAATCAGCCCCAGCATTTT. This translates into CAWSVQTGGNQPQHF. The whole variable domain, remainder taken from reference TRBV30 and TRBJ1-5, is SQTIHQWPATLVQPVGSPLSLECTVEGTSNPNLYWYRQAAGRGLQLLFYSVGIGQISSEVPQNLSASRPQDRQFILSSKKLLLSDSGFYLCAWSVQTGGNQPQHFGDGTRLSIL.

The rearrangement links TRBV4-1 to TRBJ1-1, with TRBD1 as a possible D gene (5 bases). The CDR3 contains 13 residues. Germline CDR1 and CDR2: MGHRA and YSYEKL. Trimming took off 2 bases at V and 4 bases at J, with 8 bases between the two ends. The CDR3 sequence is CASSQIGGTEAFF. The DNA of the CDR3 is TGCGCCAGCAGCCAAATCGGGGGCACTGAAGCTTTCTTT.